A selection of T cell receptor beta chains follows, all from one sample in a study of T cell responses to AZD1222 COVID-19 vaccine. The protocol was immunoSEQ multiplex PCR, while the TCRdb copy is restricted to in-frame clones and leaves out a portion. The profile covers approximately 150,000 clones, with approximately 90% appearing a single time and approximately 4.4% taken by the ten largest. The specimen comprised peripheral blood, sampled on day 0 of AZD1222 vaccination. Source of these receptors: an adult in good health. CDR3s include the opening cysteine and the closing phenylalanine or tryptophan. A D gene is named only where the DNA matches it firmly. Only some rows state a clone size, as once, few, many or a class for expanded clones.

d_gene	j_gene	v_gene	abundance	CDR3nt	CDR3aa
NA	TRBJ1-5	TRBV28	NA	TGTGCCAGCAGTCCGGGGGGGAGGGCCCAGCATTTT	CASSPGGRAQHF
NA	TRBJ1-2	TRBV5-4	NA	TGTGCCAGCAGCTTGGCTGACGACAGGACCATATATGGCTACACCTTC	CASSLADDRTIYGYTF
NA	TRBJ2-7	TRBV4-2	NA	TGTGCCAGCAGCCACGGGCCCCATGGGAACGAGCAGTACTTC	CASSHGPHGNEQYF
NA	TRBJ2-7	TRBV3-1/TRBV3-2	NA	TGTGCCAGCAGCCAAGGTTCCGAGCAGTACTTC	CASSQGSEQYF
NA	TRBJ2-7	TRBV6-2/TRBV6-3	NA	TGTGCCAGCAGTTACCCCCCCACCGGGAGCCCCGTCTACGAGCAGTACTTC	CASSYPPTGSPVYEQYF
NA	TRBJ1-6	TRBV19	NA	TGTGCCAGTAACCTGGGGGGAGGTTCACCCCTCCACTTT	CASNLGGGSPLHF
NA	TRBJ2-7	TRBV6-5	NA	TGTGCCAGCAGTTACAGGGGACCCTCCTACGAGCAGTACTTC	CASSYRGPSYEQYF
NA	TRBJ2-2	TRBV20-1	NA	TGCAGTGCTAGTTACGGGGGGAACACCGGGGAGCTGTTTTTT	CSASYGGNTGELFF
NA	TRBJ1-5	TRBV10-3	NA	TGTGCCATCAGTGAGTCGGCCAGGACAAAGGTAGGGGATCAGCCCCAGCATTTT	CAISESARTKVGDQPQHF
TRBD1	TRBJ1-1	TRBV2	NA	TGTGCCAGCTTCAGACAGGGAAGGACTGAAGCTTTCTTT	CASFRQGRTEAFF
NA	TRBJ1-2	TRBV28	once	TGTGCCAGCAGTTTGAATTCTCAGGGAAACTATGGCTACACCTTC	CASSLNSQGNYGYTF
NA	TRBJ1-6	TRBV30	once	TGTGCCTCGGCGTATAATTCACCCCTCCACTTT	CASAYNSPLHF
NA	TRBJ1-3	TRBV6-5	NA	TGTGCCAGCAGACGGACAGACTCTGGAAACACCATATATTTT	CASRRTDSGNTIYF
TRBD1	TRBJ1-1	TRBV30	NA	TGTGCCTGGACTGTCGGTCGGACAGGGGGCGCGTGGAACACTGAAGCTTTCTTT	CAWTVGRTGGAWNTEAFF
NA	TRBJ1-1	TRBV3-1/TRBV3-2	NA	TGTGCCAGCAGCCAACAGGGTTTTGAAGCTTTCTTT	CASSQQGFEAFF
NA	TRBJ2-1	TRBV2	NA	TGTGCCAGCAGTGTAGCGAATGAGCAGTTCTTC	CASSVANEQFF
NA	TRBJ1-3	TRBV10-3	NA	TGTGCCATCAGTGATCCGTTTCTCTCTGGAAACACCATATATTTT	CAISDPFLSGNTIYF
NA	TRBJ1-6	TRBV2	NA	TGTGCCAGCAGTGACAGGGTTTTCAATTCACCCCTCCACTTT	CASSDRVFNSPLHF
NA	TRBJ2-2	TRBV4-1	NA	TGCGCCAGCAGCTCCGCCGGGACACCCACCGGGGAGCTGTTTTTT	CASSSAGTPTGELFF
NA	TRBJ1-2	TRBV28	NA	TGTGCCAGCAGTTTGACTAATTCTCGCTATGGCTACACCTTC	CASSLTNSRYGYTF
TRBD1	TRBJ1-5	TRBV12-5	NA	TGTGCTAGTGGTTCTATGACAGGGAGAGGCAATCAGCCCCAGCATTTT	CASGSMTGRGNQPQHF
NA	TRBJ2-5	TRBV15	NA	TGTGCCACCAGCAGAGGGTACCAAGAGACCCAGTACTTC	CATSRGYQETQYF
NA	TRBJ2-7	TRBV7-9	NA	TGTGCCAGCAGCTTAGATTGGGAGAGCGAGCAGTACTTC	CASSLDWESEQYF
NA	TRBJ2-3	TRBV3-1/TRBV3-2	NA	TGTGCCAGCAGCCAAGATTGGCAGGGTCCCGATACGCAGTATTTT	CASSQDWQGPDTQYF
NA	TRBJ2-5	TRBV5-4	NA	TGTGCCAGCAGCCAACTAAGGGAAGAGACCCAGTACTTC	CASSQLREETQYF
NA	TRBJ1-2	TRBV30	NA	TGTGCCTGGAGTAGTAAAGGGCTAAATTATGGCTACACCTTC	CAWSSKGLNYGYTF
NA	TRBJ2-1	TRBV27	NA	TGTGCCAGCGGGGGAGGATTCTACAATGAGCAGTTCTTC	CASGGGFYNEQFF
NA	TRBJ1-2	TRBV5-1	once	TGCGCCAGCAGCCGCGGCGGGGACTATGGCTACACCTTC	CASSRGGDYGYTF
NA	TRBJ1-2	TRBV28	NA	TGTGCCAGCAGGGATCCGTCTAACTATGGCTACACCTTC	CASRDPSNYGYTF
TRBD1	TRBJ1-2	TRBV30	NA	TGTGCCTGGAGTCCGGGACAGAACTATGGCTACACCTTC	CAWSPGQNYGYTF
TRBD2	TRBJ2-1	TRBV11-2	NA	TGTGCCAGTGGGACGGGACTAGCGGAACTCAATGAGCAGTTCTTC	CASGTGLAELNEQFF
TRBD2	TRBJ2-1	TRBV10-2	few	TGCGCCAGCAGCGAGGGACTAGCCCCCCACAATGAGCAGTTCTTC	CASSEGLAPHNEQFF
NA	TRBJ2-7	TRBV12-3/TRBV12-4	once	TGTGCCAGCAGTTTGGGATACGAGCAGTACTTC	CASSLGYEQYF
TRBD1	TRBJ2-7	TRBV5-1	once	TGCGCCAGCAGCTTGTTGGGACAGGGGGCCGACGAGCAGTACTTC	CASSLLGQGADEQYF
NA	TRBJ2-7	TRBV7-9	NA	TGTGCCAGCAGCTTAGGAATAGGTCGCTCCTACGAGCAGTACTTC	CASSLGIGRSYEQYF
NA	TRBJ1-2	TRBV27	NA	TGTGCCAGCAGTTTTAGAGGGAACTATGGCTACACCTTC	CASSFRGNYGYTF
NA	TRBJ1-3	TRBV27	NA	TGTGCCAGCAGCTACAGGGTACTGAAGGCCGTATATTTT	CASSYRVLKAVYF
NA	TRBJ2-5	TRBV3-1/TRBV3-2	NA	TGTGCCAGCAGCCAAAGTGGGGGGAGGGAGACCCAGTACTTC	CASSQSGGRETQYF
NA	TRBJ2-7	TRBV11-1	NA	TGTGCCAGCAGCCCTCGGGTCCCGAGGCAGTACTTC	CASSPRVPRQYF
TRBD2	TRBJ2-1	TRBV5-1	NA	TGCGCCAGCAGCTACCACGGGACTAGCGGGAGATCCTACAATGAGCAGTTCTTC	CASSYHGTSGRSYNEQFF